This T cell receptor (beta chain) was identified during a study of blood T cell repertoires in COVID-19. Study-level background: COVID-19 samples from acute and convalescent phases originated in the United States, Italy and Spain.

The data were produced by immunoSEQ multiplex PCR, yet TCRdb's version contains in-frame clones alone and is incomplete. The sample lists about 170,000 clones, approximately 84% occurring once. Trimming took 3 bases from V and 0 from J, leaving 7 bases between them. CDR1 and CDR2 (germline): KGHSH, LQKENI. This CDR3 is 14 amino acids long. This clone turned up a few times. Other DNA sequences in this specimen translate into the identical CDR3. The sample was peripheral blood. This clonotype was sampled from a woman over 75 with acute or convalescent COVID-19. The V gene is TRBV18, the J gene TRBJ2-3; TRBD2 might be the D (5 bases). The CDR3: CASSPRTSTDTQYF. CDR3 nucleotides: TGTGCCAGCTCACCCCGGACTAGCACAGATACGCAGTATTTT.